The present TCR beta chain was sequenced within a study of shared clonotypes between healthy human individuals. Study-wide points: Clonotypes shared by all four sorted-subset donors had higher generation probabilities than non-shared clonotypes. Even with large depth, rarefaction showed that sorted-subset sequencing was incomplete. Naive subsets, compared against memory subsets, generally had larger estimated richness values. For naive CD4 cells, around 5% of clonotypes were shared across a handful of donors.

From germline, CDR1 is SEHNR and CDR2 FQNEAQ (reference sequence). The V and J ends lost 6 bases and 3 bases respectively, with 14 bases between them. The length of the CDR3 is 15 residues. Worth noting for this clone: Its antigen is not identified.

Sequenced by immunoSEQ multiplex PCR; TCRdb stores in-frame clones only, minus some. The sample comprises over a million clones, 98% of which are singletons, and 0.36% rests with the top ten. This receptor was identified in a young man in good health. Sequencing was performed on naive CD4+ T cells sorted from blood. The subset was: CD45RA+ positively selected. The chain combines TRBV7-9 with TRBJ1-4; a possible D gene is TRBD1 (5 bases). In DNA, the CDR3 is TGTGCCAGCAGGACGGGGCGCGTGGCTAATGAAAAACTGTTTTTT. It translates to CASRTGRVANEKLFF.